A selection of T cell receptor beta chains follows, all from one sample in a study of blood T cells in healthy people across ages. TCRdb recomputed calls from the 5' RACE reads with MiXCR, one row per CDR3 protein. The table lists hundreds of thousands of distinct CDR3 sequences, roughly 30% of them singletons. The material sequenced was blood. The origin of the receptors is a woman older than 75 in good health. The conserved cysteine and the conserved F or W are not part of the CDR3 here.

14,TRBV7-9,TRBJ2-5,ASSSPSGTAQETQY
12,TRBV7-6,TRBJ2-7,ASSLGQGGGEQY
13,TRBV7-2,-,ASSYGTGGHETQY
10,TRBV7-2,TRBJ1-1,ASSHDTIEAF
12,TRBV27,TRBJ2-5,ASGTSGSGETQY
8,TRBV6-1,TRBJ1-1,AGSDLGAF
13,TRBV6-1,TRBJ2-1,ASRVTSGGVEEQF
11,TRBV29-1,TRBJ1-6,SAMTGGGSPLH
14,TRBV20-1,TRBJ2-1,SASTGLQAFYNEQF
14,TRBV4-1,TRBJ2-1,ASSQDPGLSYNEQF
13,TRBV7-9,TRBJ2-2,ASSPPLPNTGELF
11,TRBV20-1,TRBJ2-3,SARTGGADTQY
13,TRBV20-1,TRBJ1-2,SARDSGRGVYGYT
13,TRBV27,TRBJ2-7,ASSMGFGRGYEQY
15,TRBV4-2,TRBJ1-2,ASSQETTAAKIYGYT
13,TRBV5-1,TRBJ1-1,ASSLSETGNTEAF
15,TRBV6-1,TRBJ2-5,ASSEEFSGGTGETQY
13,TRBV6-5,TRBJ2-5,ASSYTTGPGETQY
12,TRBV7-2,-,ASSFDRVTDEQY
17,TRBV4-1,TRBJ2-2,ASSLTGTSGGAHTGELF
11,TRBV11-2,TRBJ2-1,ASSSDRVGEQF
14,TRBV20-1,TRBJ1-4,SARDRTKRTNEKLF
11,TRBV28,TRBJ2-1,ASSSGTFNEQF
16,TRBV7-9,TRBJ1-5,ASSLGRVGIGGRQPQH
14,TRBV11-1,TRBJ2-7,ASSLEGGTGTYEQY
13,TRBV7-6,TRBJ2-5,ASSLGGGRVETQY
13,TRBV29-1,TRBJ2-5,SVVLAGMFQETQY
13,TRBV7-9,TRBJ1-1,ASSFGETMNTEAF
10,TRBV30,TRBJ2-5,AWSVLRATQY
12,TRBV9,TRBJ2-5,ASSVGLAQETQY
14,TRBV7-2,TRBJ2-2,ASSFFIPRDSGELF
11,TRBV4-1,TRBJ1-2,ASSHEPTGRNT
13,TRBV19,TRBJ2-1,ASSIRAGGDNEQF
18,TRBV5-1,TRBJ2-3,ASSLAVLGQGISGTDTQY
13,TRBV10-2,TRBJ2-3,ASGEGLAVLDTQY
11,TRBV20-1,TRBJ2-7,SATGTVGGEQY
14,TRBV28,TRBJ2-5,ASSLSPGDLQETQY
13,TRBV7-2,TRBJ2-7,ASSLGGANSYEQY
14,TRBV5-1,TRBJ2-3,ASSPRGFGSTDTQY
12,TRBV4-3,TRBJ1-6,ASSQGDRRSPLH
14,TRBV20-1,TRBJ2-7,SARTGRGRAGGEQY
15,TRBV4-3,TRBJ2-7,ASSQDGGLAGKNEQY
12,TRBV12-3/TRBV12-4,TRBJ1-2,ASTERAGDHGYT
11,TRBV3-1,TRBJ1-2,ASSQDSRSGYT
9,TRBV10-3,TRBJ1-1,AIARGIEAF
11,TRBV29-1,TRBJ1-1,SVPGRINTEAF
12,TRBV7-2,TRBJ2-5,ASSLSDMQETQY
10,TRBV11-2,TRBJ2-1,ASSPAPSQQF
11,TRBV11-2,TRBJ1-2,ASSFLGDYGYT
13,TRBV20-1,TRBJ2-7,SARALKESSYEQY
13,TRBV9,TRBJ2-7,ASSVAGTTDYEQY
13,TRBV5-4,TRBJ2-3,ASSLALAGTDTQY
13,TRBV6-1,TRBJ2-7,ASSSSAGERYEQY
14,TRBV4-1,TRBJ2-3,ASSLVAGGTTDTQY
15,TRBV20-1,TRBJ2-7,SGDGTSSPEGFGEQY
14,TRBV4-1,TRBJ1-6,ASSQADRRSDSPLH
13,TRBV3-1,TRBJ2-3,ASRHSGLFTDTQY
11,TRBV6-5,-,ASRGTGTGEQY
13,TRBV5-5,TRBJ2-5,ASSSGTEYQETQY
12,TRBV5-4,TRBJ2-5,ASSFKTRAETQY